This T cell receptor beta chain originates from a study of vaccination and CD4 T cells after COVID-19. Background on the study: The stimulus for the cells was overlapping spike peptides derived from SARS-CoV-2, HCoV-NL63, HCoV-OC43 and HCoV-229E. Each control culture was treated with a CEFX pool, an HIV-1 Nef pool, or no peptide.

To note about this clonotype: The antigen is not known.

Specified treatment: approximately nine-day PBMC culture with coronavirus spike peptide pools or control peptides (ViraFEST assay). Cultured CD4+ T cell DNA was sequenced using the Oncomine TCR Beta short-read assay. TCRdb passed the PCR reads through MiXCR, listing each CDR3 protein once. The table records about 20,000 distinct CDR3 sequences, more than 50% of them present only once. This CDR3 spans 13 amino acids. V was pared by 4 bases and J by 7 bases, with 15 bases between. CDR1 and CDR2 (germline): SGHNT, YYREEE (reference sequence). Source material: CD4+ T cells from blood, cultured in vitro. The TCR originated in a human donor who had recovered from COVID-19. The V call is TRBV5-4, the J call TRBJ2-7; maybe TRBD2 (6 bases). The CDR3 sequence: CASSPGGLGEQYF. In DNA, the CDR3 is TGTGCCAGCAGCCCCGGGGGACTGGGGGAGCAGTACTTC. The full variable domain, with the rest looked up from reference TRBV5-4 and TRBJ2-7, is ETGVTQSPTHLIKTRGQQVTLRCSSQSGHNTVSWYQQALGQGPQFIFQYYREEENGRGNFPPRFSGLQFPNYSSELNVNALELDDSALYLCASSPGGLGEQYFGPGTRLTVT.